A single sample is the source of the 18 T cell receptor beta chains below, sequenced in a study of blood T cell repertoires in COVID-19. Some clones are missing from TCRdb's copy, which holds only in-frame ones; the method was immunoSEQ multiplex PCR. The sample consists of some 400,000 clones, nearly 90% of them appearing once. Sequencing was done on a sample of peripheral blood. All receptors come from a man aged 18-30 years with active or convalescent COVID-19.

This clone has only one observation. The chain uses TRBV6-2 or TRBV6-3 and TRBJ2-7, with 9 bases aligning to TRBD2. Germline V gene sequence: CDR1 MNHEY, CDR2 SVGEGT. The CDR3 spans 15 residues. J lost 5 bases, V lost 2 bases, and 7 bases had no gene match. This CDR3 is CASSYAGGEFHEQYF. CDR3 in DNA: TGTGCCAGCAGTTACGCGGGAGGGGAATTCCACGAGCAGTACTTC.

This chain uses TRBV6-5 with TRBJ2-1; 8 nucleotides align to TRBD2. Germline CDR1 is MNHEY and CDR2 is SVGAGI. The V and J ends lost 10 bases and 10 bases, in that order; junction bases with no gene match: 12. This CDR3 has 13 residues. The CDR3 protein is CATREGRRWEQFF. The CDR3, as DNA: TGTGCCACCCGGGAGGGCAGGCGGTGGGAGCAGTTCTTC.

The rearrangement uses TRBV28 and TRBJ2-1; the match to TRBD1 covers 7 bases. Germline-derived CDR1 and CDR2 are MDHEN and SYDVKM. CDR3 length: 16 residues. The V gene end was trimmed by 5 bases and the J gene end by 8 bases; junction bases not matched to a gene: 15. This CDR3 reads CASSLPARGRVYEQFF. CDR3 nucleotide sequence: TGTGCCAGCAGTCTTCCAGCGAGGGGGCGCGTCTATGAGCAGTTCTTC.

The rearrangement joins TRBV6-4 to TRBJ2-2, with D possibly TRBD2 on 6 matching bases. V lost 3 bases, J lost 3 bases, and 8 bases lay in between. Per germline, CDR1 MRHNA and CDR2 SNTAGT. The CDR3 sequence is 14 residues long. The CDR3 spells CASSEGLYTGELFF. The CDR3 DNA follows: TGTGCCAGCAGTGAGGGACTTTACACCGGGGAGCTGTTTTTT.

The genes are TRBV10-3 and TRBJ1-2, with D possibly being TRBD1 (5 bases). CDR3 length: 14 amino acids. The germline V gene encodes CDR1 ENHRY and CDR2 SYGVKD. V gave up 3 bases and J gave up 6 bases, with 14 bases separating them. This chain's CDR3 is CAISDTQGANGYTF. The CDR3 DNA follows: TGTGCCATCAGTGATACCCAAGGGGCCAATGGCTACACCTTC.

J is TRBJ1-2 and V is TRBV7-9; TRBD1 matches at 9 bases. The trim removed 0 bases at V and 2 bases at J, leaving 7 bases unmatched. The CDR3 totals 17 residues. Germline CDR1 reads SEHNR; CDR2 reads FQNEAQ (reference sequence). Written as DNA, the CDR3 is TGTGCCAGCAGCTTAGCTACAGGGGGCGGTAAGAACTATGGCTACACCTTC. This gives the protein CASSLATGGGKNYGYTF.

V and J are TRBV7-2 and TRBJ2-3; TRBD2 might be the D (7 bases). In germline, CDR1 is SGHTA, CDR2 FQGNSA. V was shortened by 5 bases and J by 4 bases, with 16 bases between the two germline ends. The length of the CDR3 is 15 residues. The CDR3 DNA follows: TGTGCCAGCAGCGTTAGCGGAGGGGGGGCAGATACGCAGTATTTT. It encodes CASSVSGGGADTQYF.

This chain uses TRBV5-1 with TRBJ2-3; 8 nucleotides match TRBD2. Losses at the gene ends were 5 bases for V and 4 bases for J; bases not matched to a gene: 9. Germline V CDR1 and CDR2: SGHRS, YFSETQ. This CDR3 region has 15 residues. The CDR3 sequence: CASSSGTSRADTQYF. DNA of the CDR3: TGCGCCAGCAGTTCCGGGACTAGTAGAGCAGATACGCAGTATTTT. Together with reference TRBV5-1 and TRBJ2-3, the CDR3 gives the full variable domain: KAGVTQTPRYLIKTRGQQVTLSCSPISGHRSVSWYQQTPGQGLQFLFEYFSETQRNKGNFPGRFSGRQFSNSRSEMNVSTLELGDSALYLCASSSGTSRADTQYFGPGTRLTVL.

J is TRBJ1-4 and V is TRBV10-2; D gene ambiguous. CDR1 and CDR2 from the germline V gene are WSHSY and SAAADI. The CDR3 consists of 13 residues. Trimming took 0 bases from V and 8 from J, leaving 7 bases between them. CDR3 sequence reads: CASSESAGEKLFF. The CDR3 nucleotides are TGCGCCAGCAGTGAGTCGGCGGGGGAAAAACTGTTTTTT.

V usage is TRBV6-1 and J usage is TRBJ1-1; D gene uncertain. This CDR3 is built from 14 residues. Germline values: CDR1 MNHNS, CDR2 SASEGT. V lost 3 bases, J lost 11 bases, and 19 bases lay in between. The CDR3 is CASSERAAGGRAFF. The CDR3 DNA reads as TGTGCCAGCAGTGAGAGGGCGGCCGGAGGTCGTGCTTTCTTT.

The J gene is TRBJ1-5, the V gene TRBV5-5; 9 nucleotides match TRBD1. The CDR3 totals 16 residues. With V trimmed by 4 bases and J by 4 bases, 9 bases remained unmatched. Germline-derived CDR1 and CDR2 are SGHKS and YYEKEE (reference sequence). The CDR3: CASSAGTGLSNQPQHF. CDR3 in DNA: TGTGCCAGCAGCGCCGGGACAGGGTTGAGTAATCAGCCCCAGCATTTT.

This clone was seen only once. The gene calls are TRBV6-6 and TRBJ1-1; no reliable D call. The CDR3 runs 14 residues. Trimming removed 6 bases at V and 4 bases at J, with 15 bases between. Germline assignment: CDR1 MNHNY and CDR2 SVGAGI (reference sequence). CDR3 DNA: TGTGCCAGCAGACCCATAAGTGCCAGCACTGAAGCTTTCTTT. Translated: CASRPISASTEAFF.

The V call is TRBV4-3, the J call TRBJ2-7; D is perhaps TRBD2 (7 bases). Trimming removed 1 base from V and 2 bases from J, with 12 bases in between. CDR1 and CDR2 from the germline V gene are LGHNA and YSLEER. The CDR3 is 15 residues long. This chain's CDR3 is CASSQAYGGPYEQYF. The CDR3 DNA reads TGCGCCAGCAGCCAAGCCTACGGGGGGCCCTACGAGCAGTACTTC.

This chain connects TRBV7-2 to TRBJ2-5, with D perhaps TRBD1 (6 bases). The CDR3 has 14 amino acids. Germline loops: CDR1 SGHTA, CDR2 FQGNSA. V shed 1 base and J shed 4 bases, with 10 bases lying between them. The CDR3 protein is CASSLEPGVETQYF. CDR3 in DNA: TGTGCCAGCAGCTTAGAACCAGGGGTAGAGACCCAGTACTTC.

The chain is built from TRBV18 and TRBJ1-2, with no clear D. CDR3 size: 13 residues. Trimming shortened V by 6 bases and J by 6 bases, and 14 bases separated the two germline ends. Looked up from germline, CDR1 is KGHSH and CDR2 is LQKENI. DNA for the CDR3: TGTGCCAGCTCCCCCGCAGAATTTAATGGCTACACCTTC. Its protein product is CASSPAEFNGYTF.

The V call is TRBV19, the J call TRBJ1-3; D is unresolved. Germline values: CDR1 LNHDA, CDR2 SQIVND (reference sequence). V lost 3 bases and J lost 0, with 12 bases in between. This CDR3 has 16 residues. The CDR3 loop is CASSILATTSGNTIYF. CDR3 DNA: TGTGCCAGTAGTATCTTGGCCACAACCTCTGGAAACACCATATATTTT.

As for this clone: A junction end diverges from the germline sequence, so it may reflect a read error. The CDR3 coding sequence is TGTGCCAGCAGCTTGGTAGGGGACTACCCAATCCAAGAGTCCCAGTACTTC. It codes for CASSLVGDYPIQESQYF. The chain joins TRBV5-6 to TRBJ2-5, with 7 bases matching TRBD2. Germline V gives CDR1 SGHDT, CDR2 YYEEEE. The CDR3 has 17 residues.

In its sample, this clone was seen a few times. This chain links TRBV28 with TRBJ1-5; 9 bases fit TRBD1. V was clipped by 4 bases and J by 0 bases; unmatched bases: 7. There are 17 residues in the CDR3. CDR1 and CDR2 from the germline V gene are MDHEN and SYDVKM. DNA of the CDR3: TGTGCCAGCAGTTCGGCAAGGACAGGGGCTAGCAATCAGCCCCAGCATTTT. Protein product: CASSSARTGASNQPQHF.